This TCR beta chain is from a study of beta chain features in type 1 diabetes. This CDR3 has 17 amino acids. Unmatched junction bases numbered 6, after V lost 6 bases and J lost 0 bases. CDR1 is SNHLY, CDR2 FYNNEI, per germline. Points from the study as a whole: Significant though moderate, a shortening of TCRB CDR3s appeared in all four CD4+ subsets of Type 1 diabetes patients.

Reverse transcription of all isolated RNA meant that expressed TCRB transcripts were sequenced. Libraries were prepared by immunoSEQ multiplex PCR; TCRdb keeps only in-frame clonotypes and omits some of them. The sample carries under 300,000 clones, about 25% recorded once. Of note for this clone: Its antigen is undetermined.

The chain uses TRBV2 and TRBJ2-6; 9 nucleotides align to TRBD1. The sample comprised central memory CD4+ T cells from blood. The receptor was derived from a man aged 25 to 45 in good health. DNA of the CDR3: TGTGCCAGCAGCCCCGGGACAGGGAACTCTGGGGCCAACGTCCTGACTTTC. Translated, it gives CASSPGTGNSGANVLTF.